This T cell receptor (beta chain) was sequenced in a study of control samples from healthy donors and cancer patients. V shed 0 bases, J shed 4 bases, and the junction held 7 bases outside the gene matches. CDR3 length: 16 residues. Germline V lookup: CDR1 SGDLS, CDR2 YYNGEE. Method: immunoSEQ multiplex PCR; TCRdb's copy keeps in-frame clones and lacks some. The repertoire holds about 99,000 clones, with around nine tenths as singletons. The sequence came from a man in his 60s with lung cancer. The sequenced sample consisted of PBMCs. The rearrangement uses TRBV9 and TRBJ2-1, with 7 nucleotides matching TRBD1. The CDR3: CASSVEGTAVYNEQFF. In DNA, the CDR3 is TGTGCCAGCAGCGTAGAAGGGACAGCGGTATACAATGAGCAGTTCTTC.